This TCR beta chain stems from a study of cytomegalovirus exposure and HLA in healthy donors. Study at large: From approximately 170 million T cells, an earlier analysis saw approximately 110 million unique TCR beta sequences.

In the case of this clone: Its antigen is unknown.

It was with 60 Vbeta and 13 Jbeta primers that the PCR ran. Per the authors' pipeline: Later, an analysis found 80 million or so unique TCR beta chains, and 8.5 million to 14 million of these were shared. This table comes from immunoSEQ multiplex PCR, and its TCRdb copy is limited to in-frame clones, with some not included. The DNA gave D and trimming, while V, J and clone size come from that table. The table has about 150,000 clones, approximately 79% seen once. Notes on the study in general: Reportedly, diagnosis of cytomegalovirus status by the classifier showed high specificity and sensitivity. Testing in vitro showed three CMV-associated chains specific for CMV antigens.

V lost 3 bases to trimming and J lost 6 bases, with 6 bases between them. This CDR3 has 11 residues. Germline values: CDR1 PRHDT, CDR2 FYEKMQ (reference sequence). The sequencing sample was made of PBMCs. The chain combines TRBV13 with TRBJ2-7; no clear D gene. The clonotype originates from a woman in her 30s in good health and CMV-seronegative. CDR3 nucleotides: TGTGCCAGCAGCTTTTCCCTCGAGCAGTACTTC. Translated: CASSFSLEQYF.